One sample yielded the 17 T cell receptor beta chains listed below, sequenced in a study of B cell selection in AIRE deficiency. Regulatory T cells were sorted as CD4+CD25hiCD127low/negative. The protocol was immunoSEQ multiplex PCR, while the TCRdb copy is restricted to in-frame clones and leaves out a portion. The table lists about 18,000 clones, under 95% of them singletons. The sequenced material came from CD4+CD25+ Tregs sorted from PBMCs. Every receptor here comes from a human donor in good health.

The rearrangement uses TRBV5-1 and TRBJ2-5; a weak D match, TRBD2 (5 bases). Germline CDR1 reads SGHRS; CDR2 reads YFSETQ. Trimming took 2 bases from V and 4 from J, leaving 15 bases between them. The CDR3 is 15 amino acids. DNA of the CDR3: TGCGCCAGCAGCTTAGGAATGCGAACTAGAGAGACCCAGTACTTC. Residues: CASSLGMRTRETQYF.

The chain couples TRBV28 to TRBJ2-1; D may be TRBD1 or TRBD2 (5 bases each). This CDR3 region has 17 residues. The germline gives CDR1 MDHEN, CDR2 SYDVKM. Trimming took off 4 bases at V and 2 bases at J, with 18 bases between the two ends. The CDR3 sequence is CASSSHFRQGPYNEQFF. In DNA form, the CDR3 reads TGTGCCAGCAGTTCCCACTTTAGGCAGGGACCCTACAATGAGCAGTTCTTC.

The rearrangement links TRBV7-2 to TRBJ2-3; no definite D call. The V end was cut by 2 bases, the J end by 2 bases, with 5 bases between. Germline V gene lookup returns CDR1 SGHTA and CDR2 FQGNSA. The CDR3 covers 13 residues. In nucleotides, the CDR3 is TGTGCCAGCAGCTTAAACCCCACAGATACGCAGTATTTT. Its translation is CASSLNPTDTQYF.

The rearrangement links TRBV20-1 to TRBJ2-3, with TRBD2 as a possible D gene (6 bases). The CDR3 runs to 11 residues. The germline V gene encodes CDR1 DFQATT and CDR2 SNEGSKA (reference sequence). Trimming cost V 8 bases and J 3 bases, with 9 bases left between them. The CDR3 DNA reads as TGCAGTATTCTAGCGACAGATACGCAGTATTTT. Translated: CSILATDTQYF.

V and J are TRBV5-1 and TRBJ2-2, with D maybe TRBD1 (6 bases). Germline CDR1 reads SGHRS; CDR2 reads YFSETQ. V was clipped by 2 bases and J by 4 bases, with 15 bases between them. The CDR3 loop spans 16 amino acids. The CDR3 loop is CASSFTGQRGTGELFF. In nucleotides, the CDR3 is TGCGCCAGCAGCTTCACTGGACAGAGGGGCACCGGGGAGCTGTTTTTT.

The chain has TRBV5-4 and TRBJ2-5; D not certain. V was cut by 3 bases and J by 5 bases, with 11 bases left in between. There are 13 residues in the CDR3. Germline CDR1 and CDR2: SGHNT and YYREEE (reference sequence). The CDR3 spells CASSSTPEETQYF. The CDR3 bases are TGTGCCAGCAGCTCGACACCCGAGGAGACCCAGTACTTC.

This clone was counted once. The rearrangement links TRBV6-5 to TRBJ1-2; 7 bases match TRBD1. The CDR3 runs to 14 residues. After removal of 6 bases from V and 4 bases from J, the junction contained 8 bases not matched to a gene. Germline V gene data show CDR1 as MNHEY and CDR2 as SVGAGI. Here the CDR3 DNA reads TGTGCCAGCAGACAACTGGACAGGTCCTATGGCTACACCTTC. Its translation: CASRQLDRSYGYTF.

The rearrangement links TRBV2 to TRBJ2-1; TRBD2 matches 10 bases. The germline V gene has CDR1 SNHLY and CDR2 FYNNEI. V shed 3 bases and J 4 bases; nucleotides not matched to a gene: 6. The CDR3 sequence is 16 residues long. The CDR3: CASSDLTSGLYNEQFF. DNA for the CDR3: TGTGCCAGCAGTGACTTGACTAGCGGGCTATACAATGAGCAGTTCTTC.

This chain joins TRBV5-1 and TRBJ1-1; tentative D call: TRBD1 (6 bases). CDR1 is SGHRS, CDR2 YFSETQ, per germline. V was shortened by 0 bases and J by 0 bases, with 6 bases between the two germline ends. The CDR3 loop spans 14 amino acids. The CDR3 bases are TGCGCCAGCAGCTTGGGGACAGTGAACACTGAAGCTTTCTTT. It translates to CASSLGTVNTEAFF.

V and J are TRBV7-2 and TRBJ2-7; D unclear. Trimming left V 1 base short and J 5 bases short, with 9 bases between. CDR1 is SGHTA, CDR2 FQGNSA, per germline. CDR3 length: 13 amino acids. CDR3 nucleotide sequence: TGTGCCAGCAGCTTAGGGGTTAAGGACGAGCAGTACTTC. Translating gives CASSLGVKDEQYF.

The chain has TRBV4-2 and TRBJ2-3; D uncertain. The CDR3 contains 14 residues. Germline CDR1 reads LGHNA; CDR2 reads YNFKEQ. V lost 7 bases and J lost 4, with 15 bases in between. The DNA for the CDR3 is TGTGCCAGCACCGAAGCTGGAAAACCAGATACGCAGTATTTT. As protein: CASTEAGKPDTQYF.

V usage is TRBV7-2 and J usage is TRBJ2-1; D may be TRBD2 (6 bases). Germline V gives CDR1 SGHTA, CDR2 FQGNSA. Trimming left V 5 bases short and J 4 bases short, with 15 bases between. The CDR3 sequence is 15 residues long. The CDR3 sequence is CASSPQAGLYNEQFF. CDR3 sequence (DNA): TGTGCCAGCAGCCCCCAAGCGGGCCTTTACAATGAGCAGTTCTTC. The full variable domain, with the rest looked up from reference TRBV7-2 and TRBJ2-1, is GAGVSQSPSNKVTEKGKDVELRCDPISGHTALYWYRQSLGQGLEFLIYFQGNSAPDKSGLPSDRFSAERTGGSVSTLTIQRTQQEDSAVYLCASSPQAGLYNEQFFGPGTRLTVL.

The gene calls are TRBV27 and TRBJ2-7; the D call may be TRBD1 or TRBD2 (5 bases each). The CDR3 is made up of 17 amino acids. Trimming cost V 0 bases and J 4 bases, with 19 bases left between them. CDR1 MNHEY and CDR2 SMNVEV come from the germline V gene (reference sequence). Written as DNA, the CDR3 is TGTGCCAGCAGTTTATCTCCCCCGAGGGGATCGCTTTACGAGCAGTACTTC. Amino acid sequence: CASSLSPPRGSLYEQYF.

This chain uses TRBV19 with TRBJ1-5, with a tentative D call TRBD1 (6 bases). The CDR3 spans 15 residues. The ends were cut back, 6 bases at V and 2 bases at J, with 14 bases in the middle. CDR1 LNHDA and CDR2 SQIVND come from the germline V gene (reference sequence). The CDR3 spells CASSLQGRGNQPQHF. CDR3 DNA sequence: TGTGCCAGTAGCCTACAGGGACGGGGCAATCAGCCCCAGCATTTT.

The V and J genes are TRBV14 and TRBJ2-7, with D possibly being TRBD1 or TRBD2 (5 bases each). The CDR3 length is 16 residues. V lost 3 bases to trimming and J lost 3 bases, with 18 bases between them. CDR1 is SGHDN and CDR2 is FVKESK in the germline V gene. CDR3: CASSHGSGRALYEQYF. The CDR3 DNA is TGTGCCAGCAGCCACGGCTCGGGGCGGGCACTCTACGAGCAGTACTTC.

This chain uses TRBV9 with TRBJ2-3; 15 bases fit TRBD2. CDR1 is SGDLS, CDR2 YYNGEE, per germline. The ends lost 0 bases at V and 4 bases at J; junction bases unmatched: 12. CDR3 length: 20 residues. The CDR3 DNA reads as TGTGCCAGCAGCGTAGTCCCCGGATTGGGACTAGCGGGAGGCCCAGATACGCAGTATTTT. It encodes CASSVVPGLGLAGGPDTQYF.

This clone showed up just once. This chain connects TRBV10-3 to TRBJ2-2, with 7 bases matching TRBD2. CDR1 is ENHRY, CDR2 SYGVKD, per germline. Trimming cost V 10 bases and J 0 bases; bases outside gene matches: 5. The CDR3 contains 14 residues. CDR3 amino acids: CATQSGANTGELFF. The CDR3 DNA sequence: TGTGCCACCCAGAGCGGGGCGAACACCGGGGAGCTGTTTTTT.